A selection of T cell receptor beta chains follows, all from one sample in a study of CD8 T cells in ankylosing spondylitis. TCRdb fed the 5' RACE reads into MiXCR, producing one record per CDR3 protein. The sample comprises roughly 180,000 distinct CDR3 sequences, just over 9.5% of which are singletons, and more than 12% rests with the top ten. Sequencing used blood, either unsorted or a sorted T cell fraction (not recorded which). The origin of the receptors is a female donor with ankylosing spondylitis or in good health (not recorded which). Both conserved end residues are part of each CDR3. Fields, in order: D gene, clone size, V gene, J gene, CDR3 length, CDR3 DNA, CDR3 protein. D genes are given only for firm matches. A clone size is listed for some rows: how often the clone was seen (once, few, many), or a class if it is expanded.

>-|many|TRBV7-9|TRBJ2-7|13
TGTGCCAGCAGACCCAGGGGAACCTACGAGCAGTACTTC
CASRPRGTYEQYF
>TRBD2|many|TRBV5-1|TRBJ2-3|14
TGCGCCAGTTGGACTAGCGGTTCCACAGATACGCAGTATTTT
CASWTSGSTDTQYF
>TRBD2|few|TRBV18|TRBJ2-1|15
TGTGCCAGCTCACCATCCGGGACTAAGATAAATGAGCAGTTCTTC
CASSPSGTKINEQFF
>-|-|TRBV4-3|TRBJ2-1|19
TGCGCCAGCAGCCAAGACCTTGGAGGGTTATATTCCCAGGGGAATGAGCAGTTCTTC
CASSQDLGGLYSQGNEQFF
>-|few|TRBV6-2/TRBV6-3|TRBJ2-7|13
TGTGCCAGCAGTTACGATATCCGGCTGGAGCAGTACTTC
CASSYDIRLEQYF
>-|many|TRBV20-1|TRBJ1-5|13
TGCAGTGCTAGGGGCACCCACCTACAGCCCCAGCATTTT
CSARGTHLQPQHF
>TRBD1|few|TRBV5-5|TRBJ2-7|15
TGTGCCAGCAGCTTGGCGGACAGGGCCGCCTACGAGCAGTACTTC
CASSLADRAAYEQYF
>-|few|TRBV11-2|TRBJ1-6|14
TGTGCCAGCAGCATTTTCCCCTATAATTCACCCCTCCACTTT
CASSIFPYNSPLHF
>-|many|TRBV4-3|TRBJ2-7|15
TGCGCCAGCAGCCAAACAGGAGGAGGACTCTACGAGCAGTACTTC
CASSQTGGGLYEQYF
>-|few|TRBV6-5|TRBJ2-3|12
TGTGCCAGCGGGGAGGACAGAGATACGCAGTATTTT
CASGEDRDTQYF
>-|many|TRBV29-1|TRBJ2-7|16
TGCAGCGTTGGTCCCCAGGGAGCGGAAAGTTTGTACGAGCAGTACTTC
CSVGPQGAESLYEQYF
>-|many|TRBV3-1|TRBJ2-7|15
TGTGCCAGCAGCCTGACGGCGGGTGGAGATTACGAGCAGTACTTC
CASSLTAGGDYEQYF
>TRBD1|few|TRBV7-6|TRBJ1-1|13
TGTGCCAGCAGCTTAGGGTACAGGGGTGAAGCTTTCTTT
CASSLGYRGEAFF
>-|-|TRBV11-2|TRBJ2-1|12
TGTGCCGTGGGGAGCTCCTACAATGAGCAGTTCTTC
CAVGSSYNEQFF
>TRBD2|-|TRBV20-1|TRBJ2-7|14
TGCAGTGCGAGGACTAGCGCCGACTACTACGAGCAGTACTTC
CSARTSADYYEQYF
>-|many|TRBV9|TRBJ2-3|15
TGTGCCAGCAGAAGGGGAGACAGTTTCACAGATACGCAGTATTTT
CASRRGDSFTDTQYF
>TRBD1|-|TRBV11-1|TRBJ2-7|18
TGTGCCAGCAGCCTCTACCCACCGGGACAGGGGGTTGGGGTGAAGCAGTACTTC
CASSLYPPGQGVGVKQYF
>TRBD2|few|TRBV12-3/TRBV12-4|TRBJ2-1|16
TGTGCCAGCAGTCCCTACCGGGACTATACCCACAATGAGCAGTTCTTC
CASSPYRDYTHNEQFF
>TRBD1|many|TRBV12-5|TRBJ2-7|16
TGTGCTAGTGGTTTGCCGACATCAGACAGGGTACACGAGCAGTACTTC
CASGLPTSDRVHEQYF
>-|many|TRBV5-1|TRBJ2-2|14
TGCGCCAGCAGCACCGCTAGCGACACCGGGGAGCTGTTTTTT
CASSTASDTGELFF
>-|-|TRBV5-6|TRBJ1-4|11
TGTGCCAGCACCTACCGGGGAAAACTGTTTTTT
CASTYRGKLFF
>TRBD2|-|TRBV12-3/TRBV12-4|TRBJ2-2|15
TGTGCCAGCAGTCGGGCTAGCGGGAGGACCGGGGAGCTGTTTTTT
CASSRASGRTGELFF
>-|-|TRBV7-9|TRBJ2-7|13
TGTGCCAGCAGCTCCCCTGGGCGCTACGAGCAGTACTTC
CASSSPGRYEQYF
>-|-|TRBV6-1|TRBJ1-1|15
TGTGCCAGCAGGGGCGGAGTGTTCATGAACACTGAAGCTTTCTTT
CASRGGVFMNTEAFF
>-|-|TRBV19|TRBJ1-5|15
TGTGCCAGTAGATCAGCGGTGTATAGCAATCAGCCCCAGCATTTT
CASRSAVYSNQPQHF
>-|many|TRBV6-2/TRBV6-3|TRBJ1-5|14
TGTGCCAGCAGTTACTCTGGGGGGCATCAGCCCCAGCATTTT
CASSYSGGHQPQHF
>-|many|TRBV7-8|TRBJ2-4|11
TGTGCCAGCAGCTCCGGACACATTCAGTACTTC
CASSSGHIQYF
>-|few|TRBV5-5|TRBJ1-1|16
TGTGCCAGCAGCTTGATTACAGGACTCCTTAACACTGAAGCTTTCTTT
CASSLITGLLNTEAFF
>-|few|TRBV19|TRBJ1-1|14
TGTGCCAGTAGTATGGGCACCCGGCGAAATCAAGCTTTCTTT
CASSMGTRRNQAFF
>-|-|TRBV7-9|TRBJ2-5|16
TGTGCCAGCAGCTTAGTTGGTACAGAGCCCCAAGAGACCCAGTACTTC
CASSLVGTEPQETQYF
>-|few|TRBV2|TRBJ2-7|12
TGTGCCAGCAGTGGACTAGCCTACGAGCAGTACTTC
CASSGLAYEQYF
>-|-|TRBV4-3|TRBJ2-5|18
TGCGCCAGCAGCCAAGAACCTCCCCCTACGCATCTAGGAGAGACCCAGTACTTC
CASSQEPPPTHLGETQYF
>-|few|TRBV7-3|TRBJ1-2|15
TGTGCCAGCAGTCCCGCAGGAGAGGAGGACTATGGCTACACCTTC
CASSPAGEEDYGYTF
>-|-|TRBV7-2|TRBJ2-3|18
TGTGCCAGCAGCTTAGCGGCCGCGCTAACCTTGGGCACAGATACGCAGTATTTT
CASSLAAALTLGTDTQYF
>-|many|TRBV7-9|TRBJ2-1|11
TGTGCCAGCAGCTTAGAGGCGGAGCAGTTCTTC
CASSLEAEQFF
>-|few|TRBV27|TRBJ1-6|14
TGTGCCAGCAGTTTGTCCCGACAGTATTCACCCCTCCACTTT
CASSLSRQYSPLHF
>TRBD2|-|TRBV6-1|TRBJ2-2|17
TGTGCCAGCAGCTCGACTAGCCTGGCGTTTAGGATCGGGGAGCTGTTTTTT
CASSSTSLAFRIGELFF
>TRBD1|-|TRBV9|TRBJ2-7|13
TGTGCCAGCAGCGGTGGGACAGACCACGAGCAGTACTTC
CASSGGTDHEQYF
>-|-|TRBV29-1|TRBJ2-2|13
TGCATCATAGGGTCTGGCGTGGGCGGGGAGCTGTTTTTT
CIIGSGVGGELFF
>-|-|TRBV7-8|TRBJ2-1|13
TGTGCCAGCAGCTTAAACAGTGACAATGAGCAGTTCTTC
CASSLNSDNEQFF
>TRBD1|-|TRBV11-1|TRBJ1-4|18
TGTGCCAGCAGCTCTCCTCCGGGACAGGGACCCACTAATGAAAAACTGTTTTTT
CASSSPPGQGPTNEKLFF
>-|-|TRBV9|TRBJ2-2|15
TGTGCCAGCAGCTCTTCAGGGTCTCACACCGGGGAGCTGTTTTTT
CASSSSGSHTGELFF
>-|few|TRBV27|TRBJ2-1|15
TGTGCCAGCATCTCCCTGGGTGGGGACCCAAGTGAGCAGTTCTTC
CASISLGGDPSEQFF
>-|few|TRBV29-1|TRBJ1-1|13
TGCAGCGGTGGGGGGGGGACGAACACTGAAGCTTTCTTT
CSGGGGTNTEAFF
>TRBD2|few|TRBV6-5|TRBJ2-3|17
TGTGCCAGCAGTTACTCGATGGCGGGGGGATCCACAGATACGCAGTATTTT
CASSYSMAGGSTDTQYF